These 18 T cell receptor beta chains originate from one sample sequenced in a study of technical replicates of blood from a handful of donors. TCRdb's copy holds only in-frame clones and misses some; the assay was immunoSEQ multiplex PCR. This table holds about 81,000 clones, 96% found once. The sequenced material came from T cells isolated from PBMCs. All receptors come from a human donor in good health.

On this clone itself: Other DNA sequences in this specimen translate into the identical CDR3. The chain joins TRBV27 to TRBJ2-7; D might be TRBD1 (6 bases). This CDR3 has 13 residues. V was cut by 2 bases and J by 3 bases, with 8 bases left in between. CDR1 and CDR2 (germline): MNHEY, SMNVEV (reference sequence). CDR3 in amino acids: CASSLGQSYEQYF. The CDR3 DNA sequence: TGTGCCAGCAGTTTAGGACAGAGCTACGAGCAGTACTTC.

The chain carries TRBV5-1 and TRBJ1-3, with TRBD1 identical over 10 bases. Germline CDR1 is SGHRS and CDR2 is YFSETQ. V trimming: 4 bases; J trimming: 3 bases; junction bases outside the gene matches: 7. The CDR3 contains 16 residues. The DNA for the CDR3 is TGCGCCAGCAGCCTTTCGACAGGGGGCTTTGGAAACACCATATATTTT. Amino acid sequence: CASSLSTGGFGNTIYF.

This clone was recorded only once. The chain couples TRBV10-3 to TRBJ1-5; D gene ambiguous. CDR3 length: 14 residues. The ends were cut back, 0 bases at V and 4 bases at J, with 7 bases in the middle. Germline CDR1 reads ENHRY; CDR2 reads SYGVKD. The CDR3, as DNA: TGTGCCATCAGTGAGTCGATAGTTAATCAGCCCCAGCATTTT. The encoded protein is CAISESIVNQPQHF.

The chain joins TRBV4-1 to TRBJ1-3; 10 bases fit TRBD1. V dropped 0 bases and J dropped 0; count of bases not matched to a gene: 14. The CDR3 totals 21 residues. Germline V CDR1 and CDR2: MGHRA, YSYEKL. CDR3 residues: CASSQEYDRGLSSFSGNTIYF. CDR3 coding DNA: TGCGCCAGCAGCCAAGAGTACGACAGGGGGCTCTCTTCCTTCTCTGGAAACACCATATATTTT.

The V gene is TRBV5-6, the J gene TRBJ1-1; 7 nucleotides line up with TRBD1. The germline V gene has CDR1 SGHDT and CDR2 YYEEEE. With 6 bases clipped from V and 0 bases from J, the junction kept 5 bases outside the gene matches. CDR3 length equals 14 residues. This CDR3 is CASNRDSVNTEAFF. The CDR3 DNA reads as TGTGCCAGCAATAGGGACAGCGTGAACACTGAAGCTTTCTTT.

The rearrangement joins TRBV6-4 to TRBJ2-7; no clear D gene. The germline V and J ends were trimmed by 7 bases and 3 bases, with 4 bases remaining between them. The length of the CDR3 is 10 residues. Germline V gives CDR1 MRHNA, CDR2 SNTAGT. CDR3 DNA sequence: TGTGCCAGCAATCTCTACGAGCAGTACTTC. Translation: CASNLYEQYF.

The rearrangement joins TRBV27 to TRBJ1-2; D not resolved. CDR1 is MNHEY, CDR2 SMNVEV, per germline (reference sequence). Trimming shortened V by 0 bases and J by 5 bases, and 10 bases separated the two germline ends. This CDR3 comprises 14 residues. The CDR3 region is CASSLSWNRYGYTF. Here the CDR3 DNA reads TGTGCCAGCAGTTTATCCTGGAACAGATATGGCTACACCTTC.

This chain joins TRBV9 and TRBJ2-2; the D gene is possibly TRBD2 (6 bases). The germline V gene has CDR1 SGDLS and CDR2 YYNGEE. The V gene lost 0 bases and the J gene lost 0 bases, with 9 bases spanning the gap. There are 16 residues in the CDR3. CDR3 amino acids: CASSVGGGANTGELFF. CDR3 DNA: TGTGCCAGCAGCGTAGGAGGAGGGGCGAACACCGGGGAGCTGTTTTTT.

The chain has TRBV5-1 and TRBJ2-1; D is perhaps TRBD2 (5 bases). In germline, CDR1 is SGHRS, CDR2 YFSETQ. The CDR3 is 12 amino acids. The germline V and J ends were trimmed by 2 bases and 6 bases, with 6 bases remaining between them. CDR3 sequence: CASSFLANEQFF. The DNA for the CDR3 is TGCGCCAGCAGCTTTCTAGCCAATGAGCAGTTCTTC.

CDR3 residues: CASSPATGSEQYF. The CDR3 nucleotides read TGTGCCAGCAGCCCTGCGACAGGGAGCGAGCAGTACTTC. V usage is TRBV7-3 and J usage is TRBJ2-7; 7 bases agree with TRBD1. The CDR3 length is 13 residues. Losses at the gene ends were 5 bases for V and 6 bases for J; bases not matched to a gene: 7. Germline values: CDR1 SGHTA, CDR2 FQGTGA.

The chain has TRBV6-6 and TRBJ1-4; D is unclear. Trimming removed 6 bases at V and 6 bases at J, with 8 bases between. The CDR3 consists of 12 residues. Looked up from germline, CDR1 is MNHNY and CDR2 is SVGAGI (reference sequence). CDR3 sequence reads: CASSPRDEKLFF. In nucleotides, the CDR3 is TGTGCCAGCAGCCCGAGGGATGAAAAACTGTTTTTT.

This chain uses TRBV2 with TRBJ2-6; TRBD1 might be the D (6 bases). CDR1 is SNHLY, CDR2 FYNNEI, per germline. Deletions cut 10 bases from V and 4 bases from J, with 26 bases between. The CDR3 has 18 residues. Here the CDR3 reads CAIPQGRLRARGANVLTF. As DNA, the CDR3 is TGTGCCATCCCACAGGGTCGATTAAGGGCGAGGGGGGCCAACGTCCTGACTTTC.

This chain connects TRBV6-1 to TRBJ1-2; D remains ambiguous. This CDR3 is 12 amino acids long. V shed 2 bases and J shed 8 bases, with 9 bases lying between them. Per germline, CDR1 MNHNS and CDR2 SASEGT. CDR3 sequence (DNA): TGTGCCAGCAGTGAATTTAGGGAGGGCTACACCTTC. It encodes CASSEFREGYTF.

The rearrangement joins TRBV19 to TRBJ1-5; possibly TRBD1 for D (6 bases). The length of the CDR3 is 14 residues. Germline lookup yields CDR1 LNHDA and CDR2 SQIVND (reference sequence). V lost 9 bases and J 7 bases, leaving 19 bases between the germline ends. The CDR3 protein is CASGRGGGRQPQHF. CDR3 sequence (DNA): TGTGCCAGCGGCCGGGGAGGGGGTAGGCAGCCCCAGCATTTT.

The rearrangement links TRBV29-1 to TRBJ1-2; no clear D gene. The length of the CDR3 is 15 residues. Germline CDR1 is SQVTM and CDR2 is ANQGSEA. With 1 base removed from V and 0 bases from J, the gap between germline ends came to 12 bases. CDR3 in DNA: TGCAGCGTTGAAGGGGGAGACAACTCTAACTATGGCTACACCTTC. This gives the protein CSVEGGDNSNYGYTF.

The rearrangement uses TRBV28 and TRBJ2-5; 10 bases fit TRBD2. CDR3 length equals 16 residues. With V trimmed by 2 bases and J by 3 bases, 6 bases remained unmatched. CDR1 and CDR2 (germline): MDHEN, SYDVKM. The CDR3 DNA reads as TGTGCCAGCAGTTTAGCCCGACTAGCGGGTGAAGAGACCCAGTACTTC. Protein sequence: CASSLARLAGEETQYF.

The chain couples TRBV27 to TRBJ2-1; no firm D call. V dropped 1 base and J dropped 3 bases, with 13 bases sitting between them. The germline gives CDR1 MNHEY, CDR2 SMNVEV (reference sequence). The CDR3 totals 16 residues. This CDR3 reads CASSLFAETFYNEQFF. CDR3 DNA sequence: TGTGCCAGCAGTTTATTCGCGGAGACCTTCTACAATGAGCAGTTCTTC.

The rearrangement uses TRBV6-1 and TRBJ1-2, with 8 bases aligning to TRBD1. Germline trimming cut 0 bases from V and 2 bases from J; bases unmatched to any gene: 2. This CDR3 is built from 15 residues. Germline V CDR1 and CDR2: MNHNS, SASEGT. The CDR3 DNA reads as TGTGCCAGCAGTGAAGCGGGGACAGGAAACTATGGCTACACCTTC. Encoded protein: CASSEAGTGNYGYTF.